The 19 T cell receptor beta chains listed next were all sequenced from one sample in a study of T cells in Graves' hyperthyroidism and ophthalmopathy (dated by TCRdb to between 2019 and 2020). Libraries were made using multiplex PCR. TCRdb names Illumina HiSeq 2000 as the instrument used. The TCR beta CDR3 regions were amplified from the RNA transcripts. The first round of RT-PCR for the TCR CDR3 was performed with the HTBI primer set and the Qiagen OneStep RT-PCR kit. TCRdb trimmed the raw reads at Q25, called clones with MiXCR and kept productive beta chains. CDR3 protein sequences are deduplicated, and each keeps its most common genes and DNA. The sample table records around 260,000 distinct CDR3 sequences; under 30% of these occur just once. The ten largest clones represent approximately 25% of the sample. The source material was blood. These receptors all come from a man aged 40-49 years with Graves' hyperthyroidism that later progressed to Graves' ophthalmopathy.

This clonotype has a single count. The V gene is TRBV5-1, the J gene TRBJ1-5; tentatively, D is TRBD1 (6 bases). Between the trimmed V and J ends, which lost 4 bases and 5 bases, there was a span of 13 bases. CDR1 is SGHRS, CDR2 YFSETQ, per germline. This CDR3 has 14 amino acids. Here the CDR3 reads CASSTGTPDQPQHF. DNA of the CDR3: TGCGCCAGCAGCACCGGGACACCAGATCAGCCCCAGCATTTT.

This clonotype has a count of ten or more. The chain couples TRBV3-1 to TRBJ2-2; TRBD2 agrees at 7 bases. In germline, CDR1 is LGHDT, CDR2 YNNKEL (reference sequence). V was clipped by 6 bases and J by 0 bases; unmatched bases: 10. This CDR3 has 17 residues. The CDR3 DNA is TGTGCCAGCAGACGAATTGGTGGGACTACGAACACCGGGGAGCTGTTTTTT. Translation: CASRRIGGTTNTGELFF.

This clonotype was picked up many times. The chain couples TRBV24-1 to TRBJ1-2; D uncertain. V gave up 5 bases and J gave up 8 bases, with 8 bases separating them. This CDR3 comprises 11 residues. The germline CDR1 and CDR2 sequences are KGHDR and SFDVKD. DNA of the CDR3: TGTGCCACCAGTGGACTCCGGGGCTACACCTTC. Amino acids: CATSGLRGYTF.

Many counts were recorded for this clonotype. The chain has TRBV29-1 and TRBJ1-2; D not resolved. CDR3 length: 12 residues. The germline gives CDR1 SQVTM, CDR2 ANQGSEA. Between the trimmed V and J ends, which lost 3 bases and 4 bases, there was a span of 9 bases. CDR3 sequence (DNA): TGCAGCGTTGAGAGGTTTACCTATGGCTACACCTTC. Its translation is CSVERFTYGYTF.

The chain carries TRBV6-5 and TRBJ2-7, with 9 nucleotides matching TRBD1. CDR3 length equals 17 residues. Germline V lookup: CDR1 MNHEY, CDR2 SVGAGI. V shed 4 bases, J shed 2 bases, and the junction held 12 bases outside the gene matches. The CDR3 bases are TGTGCCAGCAGTTCTCTCACAGGGGGCGCGGATACCTACGAGCAGTACTTC. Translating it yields CASSSLTGGADTYEQYF.

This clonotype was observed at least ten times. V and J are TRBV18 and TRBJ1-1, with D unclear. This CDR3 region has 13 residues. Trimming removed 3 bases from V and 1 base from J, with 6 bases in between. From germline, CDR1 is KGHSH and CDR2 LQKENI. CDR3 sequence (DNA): TGTGCCAGCTCACCCAGGCAGAACACTGAAGCTTTCTTT. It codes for CASSPRQNTEAFF.

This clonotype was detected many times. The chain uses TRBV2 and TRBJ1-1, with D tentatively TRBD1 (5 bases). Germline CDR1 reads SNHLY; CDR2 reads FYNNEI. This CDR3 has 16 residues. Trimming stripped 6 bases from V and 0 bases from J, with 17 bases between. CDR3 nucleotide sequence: TGTGCCAGCAGAGGGGAGAGGGGCAGCCTGAACACTGAAGCTTTCTTT. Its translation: CASRGERGSLNTEAFF.

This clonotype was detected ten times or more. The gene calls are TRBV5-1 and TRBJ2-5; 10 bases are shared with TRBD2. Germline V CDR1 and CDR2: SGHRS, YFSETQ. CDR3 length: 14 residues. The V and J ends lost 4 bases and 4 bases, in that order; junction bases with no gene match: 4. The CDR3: CASSPRLAGETQYF. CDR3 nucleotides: TGCGCCAGCAGCCCAAGACTAGCGGGAGAGACCCAGTACTTC.

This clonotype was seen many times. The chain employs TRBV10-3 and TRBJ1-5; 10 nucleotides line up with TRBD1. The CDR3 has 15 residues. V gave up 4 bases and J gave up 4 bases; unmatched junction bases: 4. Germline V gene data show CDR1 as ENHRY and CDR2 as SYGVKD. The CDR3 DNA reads TGTGCCATCAGTGTGACAGGGGGCCGGAATCAGCCCCAGCATTTT. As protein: CAISVTGGRNQPQHF.

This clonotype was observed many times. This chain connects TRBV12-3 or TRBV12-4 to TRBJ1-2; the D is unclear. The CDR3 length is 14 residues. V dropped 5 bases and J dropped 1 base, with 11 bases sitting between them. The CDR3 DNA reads TGTGCCAGCAGTGAAATGACGGATAACTATGGCTACACCTTC. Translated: CASSEMTDNYGYTF.

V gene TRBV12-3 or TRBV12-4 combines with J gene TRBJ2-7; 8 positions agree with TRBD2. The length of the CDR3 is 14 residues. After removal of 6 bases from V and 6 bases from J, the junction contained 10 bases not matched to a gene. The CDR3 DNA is TGTGCCAGCAGACTAGCGGAAGGTTTATTCGAGCAGTACTTC. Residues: CASRLAEGLFEQYF.

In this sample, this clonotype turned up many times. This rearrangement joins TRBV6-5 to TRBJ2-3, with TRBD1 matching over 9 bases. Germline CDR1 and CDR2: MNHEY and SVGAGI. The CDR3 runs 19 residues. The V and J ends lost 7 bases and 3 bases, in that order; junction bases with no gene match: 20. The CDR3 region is CASNPYRGRVGLATDTQYF. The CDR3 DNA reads TGTGCCAGCAATCCCTACAGGGGGCGCGTTGGTTTGGCGACAGATACGCAGTATTTT.

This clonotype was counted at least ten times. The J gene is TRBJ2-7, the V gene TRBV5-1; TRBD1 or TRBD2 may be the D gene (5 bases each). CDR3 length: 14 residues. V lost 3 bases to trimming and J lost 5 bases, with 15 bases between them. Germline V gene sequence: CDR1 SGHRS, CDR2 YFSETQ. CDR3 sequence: CASSSGTAQHEQYF. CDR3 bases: TGCGCCAGCAGCTCTGGGACGGCCCAACACGAGCAGTACTTC.

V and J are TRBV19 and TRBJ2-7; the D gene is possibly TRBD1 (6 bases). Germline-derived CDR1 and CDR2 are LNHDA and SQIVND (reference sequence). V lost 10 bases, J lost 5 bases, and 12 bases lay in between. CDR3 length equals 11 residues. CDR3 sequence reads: CATTRGNEQYF. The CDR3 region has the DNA TGTGCCACTACCAGGGGAAACGAGCAGTACTTC. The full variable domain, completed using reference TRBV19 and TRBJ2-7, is DGGITQSPKYLFRKEGQNVTLSCEQNLNHDAMYWYRQDPGQGLRLIYYSQIVNDFQKGDIAEGYSVSREKKESFPLTVTSAQKNPTAFYLCATTRGNEQYFGPGTRLTVT.

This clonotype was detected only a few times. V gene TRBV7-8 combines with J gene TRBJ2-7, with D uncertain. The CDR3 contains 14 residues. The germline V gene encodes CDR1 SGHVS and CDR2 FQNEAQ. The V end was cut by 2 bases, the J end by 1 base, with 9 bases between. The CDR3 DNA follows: TGTGCCAGCAGCTTACCCGGGCCATCCTACGAGCAGTACTTC. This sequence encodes CASSLPGPSYEQYF.

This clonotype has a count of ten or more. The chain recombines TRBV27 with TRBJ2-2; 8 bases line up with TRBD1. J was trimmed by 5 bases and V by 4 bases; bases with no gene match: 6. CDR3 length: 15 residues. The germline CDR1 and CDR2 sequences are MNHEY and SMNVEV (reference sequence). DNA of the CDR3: TGTGCCAGCAGTTCACAGGGGGTACGGACCGGGGAGCTGTTTTTT. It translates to CASSSQGVRTGELFF.

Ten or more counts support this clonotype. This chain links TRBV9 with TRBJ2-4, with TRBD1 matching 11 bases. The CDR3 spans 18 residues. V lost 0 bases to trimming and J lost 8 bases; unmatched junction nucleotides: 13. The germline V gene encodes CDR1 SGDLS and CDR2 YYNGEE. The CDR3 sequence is CASSVEGRSGQGAYIQYF. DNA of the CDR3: TGTGCCAGCAGCGTAGAAGGGCGGTCAGGACAGGGGGCTTACATTCAGTACTTC.

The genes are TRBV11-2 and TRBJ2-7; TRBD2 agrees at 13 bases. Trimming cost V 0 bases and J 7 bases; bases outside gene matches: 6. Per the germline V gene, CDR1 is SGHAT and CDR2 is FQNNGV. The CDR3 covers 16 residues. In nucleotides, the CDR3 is TGTGCCAGCAGCTTAGACGGGACTAGCGGGAAGCATGAGCAGTACTTC. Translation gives CASSLDGTSGKHEQYF.

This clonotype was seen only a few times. The CDR3 loop is CASSRGLAGGGQETQYF. Written as DNA, the CDR3 is TGCGCCAGCAGCCGGGGACTAGCGGGGGGTGGCCAAGAGACCCAGTACTTC. The rearrangement uses TRBV5-1 and TRBJ2-5; 15 bases align to TRBD2. V was pared by 4 bases and J by 1 base, with 5 bases of the junction left unmatched. CDR1 and CDR2 (germline): SGHRS, YFSETQ. The CDR3 consists of 17 residues.